Shown below are 18 T cell receptor beta chains from a single sample sequenced in a study of immune evolution from preneoplasia to lung adenocarcinoma. Libraries were prepared by immunoSEQ multiplex PCR; TCRdb keeps only in-frame clonotypes and omits some of them. The sample holds 7,000 to 10,000 clones, roughly 79% seen once. Sequenced: FFPE invasive lung adenocarcinoma tissue. These receptors were obtained from a person between 50 and 60 years old with lung adenocarcinoma.

The J gene is TRBJ1-5, the V gene TRBV28; perhaps TRBD1 as D (5 bases). The germline V gene has CDR1 MDHEN and CDR2 SYDVKM. The CDR3 has 14 amino acids. The V end was cut by 7 bases, the J end by 3 bases, with 13 bases between. In DNA, the CDR3 is TGTGCCAGCACCTGGGGGGAGTTCAATCAGCCCCAGCATTTT. Translated: CASTWGEFNQPQHF.

This chain links TRBV5-1 with TRBJ2-3; 7 positions agree with TRBD1. V was clipped by 0 bases and J by 2 bases; unmatched bases: 3. CDR1 and CDR2 (germline): SGHRS, YFSETQ. The CDR3 runs to 15 residues. The CDR3: CASSLDTGVTDTQYF. As DNA, the CDR3 is TGCGCCAGCAGCTTGGATACAGGGGTCACAGATACGCAGTATTTT.

V is TRBV11-2 and J is TRBJ1-1, with a weak D call TRBD1 (6 bases). V was shortened by 5 bases and J by 11 bases, with 24 bases between the two germline ends. There are 15 residues in the CDR3. The germline CDR1 and CDR2 sequences are SGHAT and FQNNGV. The CDR3 nucleotides read TGTGCCAGCAGCGTCACCCGGGACACAAAAGCCTACGCTTTCTTT. Amino acid sequence: CASSVTRDTKAYAFF.

The rearrangement uses TRBV7-2 and TRBJ2-3; TRBD1 matches at 10 bases. Germline CDR1 SGHTA, CDR2 FQGNSA. This CDR3 contains 16 residues. The V gene end was trimmed by 5 bases and the J gene end by 1 base; junction bases not matched to a gene: 6. The CDR3 loop reads CASSATGGGGTDTQYF. CDR3 bases: TGTGCCAGCAGCGCGACAGGGGGCGGAGGCACAGATACGCAGTATTTT.

This chain links TRBV15 with TRBJ1-5; D possibly corresponds to TRBD1 (5 bases). CDR1 LNHNV and CDR2 YYDKDF come from the germline V gene (reference sequence). V was pared by 0 bases and J by 4 bases, with 13 bases between. The CDR3 runs 16 residues. The chain's CDR3 is CATSREGTGGNQPQHF. CDR3 nucleotide sequence: TGTGCCACCAGCAGAGAAGGGACGGGGGGGAATCAGCCCCAGCATTTT.

This chain connects TRBV5-4 to TRBJ1-2; 7 nucleotides line up with TRBD1. The V segment lost 4 bases and the J segment 3 bases; nucleotides outside the gene matches: 6. The CDR3 extends over 14 amino acids. Germline-derived CDR1 and CDR2 are SGHNT and YYREEE (reference sequence). CDR3 nucleotides: TGTGCCAGCAGCCCAGACAGGGTTGACTATGGCTACACCTTC. This translates into CASSPDRVDYGYTF.

The CDR3 here is CASSQQGETEAFF. The CDR3 DNA reads as TGTGCCAGCAGCCAACAGGGAGAGACTGAAGCTTTCTTT. This rearrangement joins TRBV28 to TRBJ1-1; TRBD1 might be the D (6 bases). In germline, CDR1 is MDHEN, CDR2 SYDVKM. The V end lost 6 bases, the J end lost 5 bases, and 13 bases lay between the germline ends. The CDR3 runs to 13 residues.

This clone was recorded only once. V and J are TRBV29-1 and TRBJ2-2; 10 bases are shared with TRBD1. Germline lookup yields CDR1 SQVTM and CDR2 ANQGSEA. CDR3 length: 16 residues. With V trimmed by 7 bases and J by 6 bases, 14 bases remained unmatched. This CDR3 reads CSAEIGDRGIAGELFF. Written as DNA, the CDR3 is TGCAGCGCCGAAATCGGGGACAGGGGTATAGCCGGGGAGCTGTTTTTT.

The rearrangement uses TRBV2 and TRBJ1-6; D uncertain. Trimming stripped 1 base from V and 5 bases from J, with 6 bases between. The CDR3 totals 14 residues. Germline V CDR1 and CDR2: SNHLY, FYNNEI. CDR3: CASSEVRHNSPLHF. CDR3 coding DNA: TGTGCCAGCAGTGAAGTCAGACATAATTCACCCCTCCACTTT.

The chain couples TRBV29-1 to TRBJ2-3; D not resolved. The V end was cut by 3 bases, the J end by 5 bases, with 6 bases between. The CDR3 contains 11 residues. Germline loops: CDR1 SQVTM, CDR2 ANQGSEA. The CDR3 sequence is CSVESGDTQYF. The CDR3 DNA follows: TGCAGCGTTGAGAGTGGAGATACGCAGTATTTT.

The chain combines TRBV11-2 with TRBJ2-3; the match to TRBD2 covers 10 bases. The ends lost 4 bases at V and 2 bases at J; junction bases unmatched: 12. The CDR3 length is 18 residues. Looked up from germline, CDR1 is SGHAT and CDR2 is FQNNGV. The CDR3 region is CASSSGSSGGSFTDTQYF. CDR3 nucleotides: TGTGCCAGCAGCTCCGGCTCTAGCGGGGGTTCTTTCACAGATACGCAGTATTTT.

CDR3 protein: CSVDKGAGETQYF. The CDR3 DNA reads as TGCAGCGTCGATAAGGGGGCTGGGGAGACCCAGTACTTC. The V call is TRBV29-1, the J call TRBJ2-5, with 7 bases matching TRBD1. The trim removed 6 bases at V and 5 bases at J, leaving 9 bases unmatched. The germline V gene encodes CDR1 SQVTM and CDR2 ANQGSEA. The CDR3 is 13 amino acids.

This clone was seen more than once but under ten times. This sequence joins TRBV5-1 and TRBJ1-3, with D maybe TRBD1 (5 bases). The length of the CDR3 is 15 residues. CDR1 and CDR2 (germline): SGHRS, YFSETQ. V was clipped by 0 bases and J by 2 bases, with 9 bases between them. CDR3 protein: CASSLAPGTGNTIYF. For the CDR3, the DNA is TGCGCCAGCAGCTTGGCCCCAGGGACTGGAAACACCATATATTTT.

This clone has just one count. The chain combines TRBV2 with TRBJ2-7, with D uncertain. Germline values: CDR1 SNHLY, CDR2 FYNNEI. Trimming left V 6 bases short and J 1 base short, with 7 bases between. This CDR3 comprises 12 residues. This CDR3 reads CASRKESYEQYF. CDR3 DNA: TGTGCCAGCAGGAAGGAGTCCTACGAGCAGTACTTC.

The chain employs TRBV7-9 and TRBJ2-1; the match to TRBD2 covers 10 bases. Germline V gene data show CDR1 as SEHNR and CDR2 as FQNEAQ (reference sequence). Trimming at V came to 4 bases and at J to 7 bases, leaving 7 bases not matched to a gene. This CDR3 contains 15 residues. CDR3 loop: CASSSEREGHNEQFF. CDR3 nucleotide sequence: TGTGCCAGCAGCTCGGAGCGGGAGGGCCATAATGAGCAGTTCTTC.

The V gene is TRBV5-4, the J gene TRBJ2-5, with 9 positions matching TRBD2. This CDR3 comprises 16 residues. The V segment lost 4 bases and the J segment 2 bases; nucleotides outside the gene matches: 9. Per the germline V gene, CDR1 is SGHNT and CDR2 is YYREEE (reference sequence). The CDR3 loop reads CASSSGTSSRQETQYF. The CDR3 coding sequence is TGTGCCAGCAGCAGTGGGACTAGCAGTCGACAAGAGACCCAGTACTTC.

The J gene is TRBJ1-2, the V gene TRBV10-2; maybe TRBD1 (6 bases). From germline, CDR1 is WSHSY and CDR2 SAAADI. The CDR3 has 14 amino acids. V lost 6 bases and J lost 4, with 15 bases in between. The CDR3: CASREGDTLYGYTF. The CDR3 nucleotides are TGCGCCAGCAGAGAGGGGGACACCCTCTATGGCTACACCTTC.

The gene calls are TRBV28 and TRBJ2-5; 7 positions agree with TRBD1. TRBJ2-7 matches the DNA end more closely, so the J call is doubtful. CDR3 length: 13 amino acids. Germline CDR1 reads MDHEN; CDR2 reads SYDVKM. The CDR3 is CASRGTARGEQYF. The CDR3 DNA is TGTGCCAGTAGGGGGACAGCGAGGGGCGAGCAGTACTTC.